The T cell receptor (beta chain) described here comes from a study of blood T cell repertoires in COVID-19. Participants spanned ages about 18 to 100 years and resided in about 24 US areas. Trimming stripped 3 bases from V and 3 bases from J, with 12 bases between. Germline-derived CDR1 and CDR2 are SGHRS and YFSETQ. The CDR3 is 15 residues long. Sequencing used immunoSEQ multiplex PCR; TCRdb keeps in-frame clones, though not all of them. The sample lists roughly 200,000 clones, 75% to 90% occurring once. The receptor comes from a woman in her 30s who had been exposed to COVID-19. The chain links TRBV5-1 to TRBJ2-2, with a possible D match to TRBD1 (7 bases). Sequences were obtained from PBMCs or T cells enriched from blood (not recorded which). The CDR3 loop is CASSWTRGDTGELFF. The CDR3 DNA reads TGCGCCAGCAGCTGGACCAGGGGGGACACCGGGGAGCTGTTTTTT. Together with reference TRBV5-1 and TRBJ2-2, the CDR3 gives the full variable domain: KAGVTQTPRYLIKTRGQQVTLSCSPISGHRSVSWYQQTPGQGLQFLFEYFSETQRNKGNFPGRFSGRQFSNSRSEMNVSTLELGDSALYLCASSWTRGDTGELFFGEGSRLTVL.